This T cell receptor beta chain appears in the sequencing data of a study of tumor and adjacent non-tumor tissue in lung cancer. Study conclusions and caveats: Significantly higher TCR diversity was found in tumor than normal lung.

To note about this clonotype: The antigen is unknown.

The library came from three nested PCR rounds adapted from ARM-PCR protocols. TCRdb re-derived calls from the multiplex PCR reads in MiXCR, one entry per CDR3 protein. The sample holds 70,000 to 90,000 distinct CDR3 sequences; roughly 80% are singletons and the top ten take about half. This sample's RNA came from whole unsorted tissue. The normal lung tissue was taken more than 3 cm from the tumor edge. The sequence was collected from a man in his fifties or sixties with non-small cell lung cancer. Sequencing input: distant non-tumor lung tissue.

DNA of the CDR3: TGTGCCAGCGACCCCCGTCCCCCCTCAAGCGAGACCCAGTACTTC. This sequence encodes CASDPRPPSSETQYF. The chain is built from TRBV6-1 and TRBJ2-5, with no clear D. Trimming removed 8 bases at V and 5 bases at J, with 21 bases between. Germline V gives CDR1 MNHNS, CDR2 SASEGT. The CDR3 runs 15 residues.